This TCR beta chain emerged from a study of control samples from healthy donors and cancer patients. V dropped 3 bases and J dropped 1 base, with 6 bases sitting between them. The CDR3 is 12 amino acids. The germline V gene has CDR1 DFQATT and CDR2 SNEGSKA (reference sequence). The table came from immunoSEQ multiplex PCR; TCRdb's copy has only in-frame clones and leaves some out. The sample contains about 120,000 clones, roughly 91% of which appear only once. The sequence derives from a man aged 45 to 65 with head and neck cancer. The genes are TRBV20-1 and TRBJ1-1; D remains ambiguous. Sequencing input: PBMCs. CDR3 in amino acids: CSASYPNTEAFF. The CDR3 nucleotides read TGCAGTGCTAGTTACCCGAACACTGAAGCTTTCTTT.